The source of this T cell receptor (beta chain) is a study of blood T cells in healthy people across ages. This clonotype was seen at least ten times. Germline V gene data show CDR1 as DFQATT and CDR2 as SNEGSKA (reference sequence). Trimming at V came to 3 bases and at J to 7 bases, leaving 3 bases not matched to a gene. The CDR3 consists of 12 residues. Next came a second PCR, run for about 7 to 12 cycles, which used a sample-barcoded 5' primer along with a J-beta primer mix. TCRdb independently ran MiXCR on the 5' RACE reads; one entry per CDR3 protein. The table records 1.5 million to 2 million distinct CDR3 sequences, 25% to 30% of them present only once.

Source material: blood. The receptor was derived from a woman aged 30 to 39 in good health. V is TRBV20-1 and J is TRBJ2-4; 7 nucleotides agree with TRBD1. In nucleotides, the CDR3 is TGCAGTGCTAGGGAACAGGGGAACATTCAGTACTTC. This gives the protein CSAREQGNIQYF.